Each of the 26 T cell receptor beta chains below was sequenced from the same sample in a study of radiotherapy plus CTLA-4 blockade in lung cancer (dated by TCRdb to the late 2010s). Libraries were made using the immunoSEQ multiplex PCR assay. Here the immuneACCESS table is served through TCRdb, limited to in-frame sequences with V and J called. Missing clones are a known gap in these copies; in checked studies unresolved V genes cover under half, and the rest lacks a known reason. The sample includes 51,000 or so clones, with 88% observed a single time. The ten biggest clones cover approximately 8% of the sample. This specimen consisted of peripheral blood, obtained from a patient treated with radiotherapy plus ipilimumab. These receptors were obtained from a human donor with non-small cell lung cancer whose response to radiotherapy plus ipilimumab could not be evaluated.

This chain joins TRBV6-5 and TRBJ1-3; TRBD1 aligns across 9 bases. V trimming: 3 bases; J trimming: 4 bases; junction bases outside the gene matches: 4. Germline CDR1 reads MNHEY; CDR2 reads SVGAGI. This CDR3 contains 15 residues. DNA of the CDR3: TGTGCCAGCAGTTATCAGGGACAGGGAGGAAACACCATATATTTT. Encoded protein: CASSYQGQGGNTIYF.

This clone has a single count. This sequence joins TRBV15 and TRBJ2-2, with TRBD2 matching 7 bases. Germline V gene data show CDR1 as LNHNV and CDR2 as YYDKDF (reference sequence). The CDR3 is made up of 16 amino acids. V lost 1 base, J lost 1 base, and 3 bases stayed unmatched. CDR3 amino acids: CATSRARGMNTGELFF. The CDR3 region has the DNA TGTGCCACCAGCAGAGCGCGGGGGATGAACACCGGGGAGCTGTTTTTT.

CDR3 in amino acids: CASSSAGTGKQPQHF. CDR3 nucleotide sequence: TGTGCCAGCAGTTCGGCGGGGACAGGGAAACAGCCCCAGCATTTT. The chain combines TRBV6-5 with TRBJ1-5; 9 bases match TRBD1. Germline CDR1 is MNHEY and CDR2 is SVGAGI. The CDR3 runs to 15 residues. Trimming removed 4 bases from V and 7 bases from J; junction bases left unmatched: 8.

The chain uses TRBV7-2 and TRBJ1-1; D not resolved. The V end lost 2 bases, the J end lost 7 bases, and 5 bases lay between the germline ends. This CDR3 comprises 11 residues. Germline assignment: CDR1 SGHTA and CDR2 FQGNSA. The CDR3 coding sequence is TGTGCCAGCAGCTTACACAGTGAAGCTTTCTTT. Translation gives CASSLHSEAFF. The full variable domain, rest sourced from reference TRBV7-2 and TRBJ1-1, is GAGVSQSPSNKVTEKGKDVELRCDPISGHTALYWYRQSLGQGLEFLIYFQGNSAPDKSGLPSDRFSAERTGGSVSTLTIQRTQQEDSAVYLCASSLHSEAFFGQGTRLTVV.

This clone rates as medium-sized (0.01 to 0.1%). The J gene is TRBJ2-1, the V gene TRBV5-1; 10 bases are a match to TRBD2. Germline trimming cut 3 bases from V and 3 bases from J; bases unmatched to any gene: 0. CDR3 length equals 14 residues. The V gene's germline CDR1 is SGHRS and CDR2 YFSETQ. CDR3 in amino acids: CASSWTSGYNEQFF. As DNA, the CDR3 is TGCGCCAGCAGCTGGACTAGCGGCTACAATGAGCAGTTCTTC.

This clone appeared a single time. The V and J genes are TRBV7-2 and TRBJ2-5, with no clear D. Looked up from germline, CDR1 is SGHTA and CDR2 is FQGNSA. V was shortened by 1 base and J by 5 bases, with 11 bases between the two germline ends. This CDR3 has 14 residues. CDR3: CASSLGLALETQYF. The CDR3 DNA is TGTGCCAGCAGCTTAGGGCTCGCCCTTGAGACCCAGTACTTC.

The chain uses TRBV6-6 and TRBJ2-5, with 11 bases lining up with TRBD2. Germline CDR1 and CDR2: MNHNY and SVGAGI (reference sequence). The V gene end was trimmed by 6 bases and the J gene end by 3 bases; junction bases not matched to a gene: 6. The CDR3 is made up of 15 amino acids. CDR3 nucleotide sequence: TGTGCCAGCAGATTCGTAGCGGGAGGGAAAGAGACCCAGTACTTC. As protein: CASRFVAGGKETQYF.

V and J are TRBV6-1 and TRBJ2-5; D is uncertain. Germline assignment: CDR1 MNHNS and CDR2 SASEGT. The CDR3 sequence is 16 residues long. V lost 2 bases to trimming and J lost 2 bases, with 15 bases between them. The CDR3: CASSETARMRQETQYF. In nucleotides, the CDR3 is TGTGCCAGCAGTGAAACTGCGAGGATGAGACAAGAGACCCAGTACTTC.

CDR3 in amino acids: CASSLGPSYEQYF. Here the CDR3 DNA reads TGTGCCAGCAGCTTAGGGCCCAGCTACGAGCAGTACTTC. V and J are TRBV11-2 and TRBJ2-7; D not certain. The ends were cut back, 1 base at V and 3 bases at J, with 7 bases in the middle. The germline CDR1 and CDR2 sequences are SGHAT and FQNNGV. The length of the CDR3 is 13 residues.

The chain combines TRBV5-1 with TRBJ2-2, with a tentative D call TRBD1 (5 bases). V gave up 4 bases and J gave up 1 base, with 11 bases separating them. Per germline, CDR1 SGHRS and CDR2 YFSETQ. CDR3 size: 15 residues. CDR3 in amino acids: CASSAGNVNTGELFF. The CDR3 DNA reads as TGCGCCAGCAGCGCAGGGAACGTGAACACCGGGGAGCTGTTTTTT.

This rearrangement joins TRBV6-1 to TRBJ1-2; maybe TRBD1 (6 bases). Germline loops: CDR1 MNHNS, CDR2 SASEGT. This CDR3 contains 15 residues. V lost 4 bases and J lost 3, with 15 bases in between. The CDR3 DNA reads TGTGCCAGCAGTGTTACCTCAGGGGTCGACTATGGCTACACCTTC. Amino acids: CASSVTSGVDYGYTF.

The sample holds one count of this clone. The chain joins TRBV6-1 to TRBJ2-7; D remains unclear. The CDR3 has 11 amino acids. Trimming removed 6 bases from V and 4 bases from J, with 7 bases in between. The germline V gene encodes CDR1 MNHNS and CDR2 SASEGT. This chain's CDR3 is CASSATYEQYF. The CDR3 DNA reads TGTGCCAGCAGCGCGACTTACGAGCAGTACTTC.

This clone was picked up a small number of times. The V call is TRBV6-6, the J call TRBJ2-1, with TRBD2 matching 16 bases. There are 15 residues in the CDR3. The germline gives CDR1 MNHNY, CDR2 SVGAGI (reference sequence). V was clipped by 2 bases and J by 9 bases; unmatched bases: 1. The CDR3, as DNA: TGTGCCAGCAGTTACGGGACTAGCGGGGGGGTTGAGCAGTTCTTC. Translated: CASSYGTSGGVEQFF.

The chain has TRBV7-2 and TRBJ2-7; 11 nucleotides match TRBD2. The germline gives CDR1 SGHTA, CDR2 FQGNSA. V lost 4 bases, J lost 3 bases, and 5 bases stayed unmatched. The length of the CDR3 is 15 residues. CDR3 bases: TGTGCCAGCAGCTCGGGACTAGCGGCGCTCTACGAGCAGTACTTC. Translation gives CASSSGLAALYEQYF.

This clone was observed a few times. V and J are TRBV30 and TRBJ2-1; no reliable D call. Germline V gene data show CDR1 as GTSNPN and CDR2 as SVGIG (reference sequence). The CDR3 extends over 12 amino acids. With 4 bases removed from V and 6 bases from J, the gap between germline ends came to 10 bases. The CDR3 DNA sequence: TGTGCCTGGAACCGGGTGGTCAATGAGCAGTTCTTC. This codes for CAWNRVVNEQFF.

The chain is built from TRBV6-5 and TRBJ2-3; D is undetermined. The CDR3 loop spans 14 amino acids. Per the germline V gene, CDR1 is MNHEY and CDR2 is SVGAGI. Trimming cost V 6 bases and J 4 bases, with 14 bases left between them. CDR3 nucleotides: TGTGCCAGCAGCACTCTAGAGTCCCCAGATACGCAGTATTTT. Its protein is CASSTLESPDTQYF.

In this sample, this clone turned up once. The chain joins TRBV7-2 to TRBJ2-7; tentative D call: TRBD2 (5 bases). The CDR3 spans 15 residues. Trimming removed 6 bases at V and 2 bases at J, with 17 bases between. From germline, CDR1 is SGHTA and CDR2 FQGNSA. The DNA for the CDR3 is TGTGCCAGCAGATCACGTGGCGACGGGACCTACGAGCAGTACTTC. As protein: CASRSRGDGTYEQYF.

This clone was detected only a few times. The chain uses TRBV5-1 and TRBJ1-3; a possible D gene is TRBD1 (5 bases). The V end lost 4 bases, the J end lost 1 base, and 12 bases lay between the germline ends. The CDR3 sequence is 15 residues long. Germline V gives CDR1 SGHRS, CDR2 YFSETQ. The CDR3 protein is CASSAGAASGNTIYF. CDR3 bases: TGCGCCAGCAGCGCTGGGGCGGCATCTGGAAACACCATATATTTT. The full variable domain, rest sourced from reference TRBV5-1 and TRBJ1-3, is KAGVTQTPRYLIKTRGQQVTLSCSPISGHRSVSWYQQTPGQGLQFLFEYFSETQRNKGNFPGRFSGRQFSNSRSEMNVSTLELGDSALYLCASSAGAASGNTIYFGEGSWLTVV.

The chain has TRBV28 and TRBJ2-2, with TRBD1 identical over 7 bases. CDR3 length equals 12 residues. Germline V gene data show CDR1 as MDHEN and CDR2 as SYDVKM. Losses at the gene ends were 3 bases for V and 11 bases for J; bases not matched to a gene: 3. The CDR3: CASSFPGGELFF. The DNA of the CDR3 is TGTGCCAGCAGTTTCCCAGGGGGAGAGCTGTTTTTT.

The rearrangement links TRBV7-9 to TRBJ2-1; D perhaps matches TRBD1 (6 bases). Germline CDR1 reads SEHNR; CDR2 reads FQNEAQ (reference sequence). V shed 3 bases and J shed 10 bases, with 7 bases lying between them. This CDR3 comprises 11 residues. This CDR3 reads CASSFGQEQFF. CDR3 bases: TGTGCCAGCAGCTTTGGACAGGAGCAGTTCTTC.

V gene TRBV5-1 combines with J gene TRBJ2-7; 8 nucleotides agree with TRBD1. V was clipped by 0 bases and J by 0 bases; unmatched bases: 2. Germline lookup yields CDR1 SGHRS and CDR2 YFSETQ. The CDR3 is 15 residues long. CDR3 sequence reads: CASSLGDRSSYEQYF. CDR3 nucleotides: TGCGCCAGCAGCTTGGGGGACAGGAGCTCCTACGAGCAGTACTTC.

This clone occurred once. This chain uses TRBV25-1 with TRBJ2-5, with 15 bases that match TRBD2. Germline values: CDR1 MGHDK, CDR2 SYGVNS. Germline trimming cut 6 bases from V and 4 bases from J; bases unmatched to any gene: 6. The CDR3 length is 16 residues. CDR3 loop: CASRGLAGGPVETQYF. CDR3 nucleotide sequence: TGTGCCAGCAGAGGACTAGCGGGAGGGCCAGTAGAGACCCAGTACTTC.

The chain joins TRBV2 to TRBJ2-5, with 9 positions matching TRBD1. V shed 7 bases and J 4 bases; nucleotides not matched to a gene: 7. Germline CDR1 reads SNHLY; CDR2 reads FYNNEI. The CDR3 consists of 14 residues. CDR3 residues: CASTPQGAGETQYF. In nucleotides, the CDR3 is TGTGCCAGCACCCCACAGGGGGCGGGAGAGACCCAGTACTTC.

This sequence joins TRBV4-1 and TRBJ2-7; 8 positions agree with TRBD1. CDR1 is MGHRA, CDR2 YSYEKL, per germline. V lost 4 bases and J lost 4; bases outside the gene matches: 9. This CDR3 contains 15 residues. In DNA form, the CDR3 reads TGCGCCAGCAGCCGCACTCAGGGGGCGTTATACGAGCAGTACTTC. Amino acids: CASSRTQGALYEQYF.

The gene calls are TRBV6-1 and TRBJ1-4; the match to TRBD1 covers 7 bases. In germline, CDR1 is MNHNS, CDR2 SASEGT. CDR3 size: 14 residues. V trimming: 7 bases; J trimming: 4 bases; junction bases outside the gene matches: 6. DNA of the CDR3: TGTGCCAGCACCAACAGGGGAAGTAATGAAAAACTGTTTTTT. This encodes CASTNRGSNEKLFF.

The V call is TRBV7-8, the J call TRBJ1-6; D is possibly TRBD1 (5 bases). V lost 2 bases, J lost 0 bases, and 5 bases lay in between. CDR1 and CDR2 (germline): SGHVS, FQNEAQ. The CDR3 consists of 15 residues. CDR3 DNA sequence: TGTGCCAGCAGCTTAACAGGCTCCTATAATTCACCCCTCCACTTT. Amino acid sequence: CASSLTGSYNSPLHF.